The clone carrying this T cell receptor (beta chain) showed up many times. Antigen: not known. TCRdb passed the PCR reads through MiXCR, listing each CDR3 protein once. This table has about 320,000 distinct CDR3 sequences, about 22% appearing once. Germline trimming cut 1 base from V and 4 bases from J; bases unmatched to any gene: 3. The CDR3 totals 15 residues. Per the germline V gene, CDR1 is SNHLY and CDR2 is FYNNEI. The sample originates from a study of molecular identifiers for immune sequencing clone quantification. For the study at large: Split five ways in replicates, RNA from about 20,000 or 100,000 naive CD8 cells had four portions sequenced. Overall study findings and caveats: The sizes of highly expanded clones could be underestimated when identical TCR molecules share a barcode.

The clonotype was recovered from a human donor in good health. Some libraries in this study had Jurkat cell RNA spiked in. Sample: naive CD8+ T cells from blood, with Jurkat cell RNA spiked in. Subset described: FACS-sorted CD8+CD4-CCR7+CD45RA+ naive T cells. The rearrangement links TRBV2 to TRBJ1-4, with TRBD1 matching over 7 bases. CDR3 nucleotide sequence: TGTGCCAGCAGTGAAGGGACAGGCAATAATGAAAAACTGTTTTTT. Amino acids: CASSEGTGNNEKLFF.